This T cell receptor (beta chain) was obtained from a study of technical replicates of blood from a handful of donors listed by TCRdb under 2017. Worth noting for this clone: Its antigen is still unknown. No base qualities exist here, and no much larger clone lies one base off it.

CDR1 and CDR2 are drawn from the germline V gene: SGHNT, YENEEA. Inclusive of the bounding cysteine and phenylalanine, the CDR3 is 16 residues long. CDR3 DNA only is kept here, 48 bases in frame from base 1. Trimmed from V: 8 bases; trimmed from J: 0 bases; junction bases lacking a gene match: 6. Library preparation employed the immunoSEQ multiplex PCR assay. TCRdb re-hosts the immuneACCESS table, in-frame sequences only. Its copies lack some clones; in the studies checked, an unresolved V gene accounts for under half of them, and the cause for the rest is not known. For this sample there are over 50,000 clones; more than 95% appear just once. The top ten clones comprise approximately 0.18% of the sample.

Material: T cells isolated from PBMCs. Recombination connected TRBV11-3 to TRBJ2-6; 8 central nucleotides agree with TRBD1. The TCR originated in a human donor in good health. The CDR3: CASGGQGVSGANVLTF. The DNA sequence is TGTGCCAGCGGAGGACAGGGCGTCTCTGGGGCCAACGTCCTGACTTTC.